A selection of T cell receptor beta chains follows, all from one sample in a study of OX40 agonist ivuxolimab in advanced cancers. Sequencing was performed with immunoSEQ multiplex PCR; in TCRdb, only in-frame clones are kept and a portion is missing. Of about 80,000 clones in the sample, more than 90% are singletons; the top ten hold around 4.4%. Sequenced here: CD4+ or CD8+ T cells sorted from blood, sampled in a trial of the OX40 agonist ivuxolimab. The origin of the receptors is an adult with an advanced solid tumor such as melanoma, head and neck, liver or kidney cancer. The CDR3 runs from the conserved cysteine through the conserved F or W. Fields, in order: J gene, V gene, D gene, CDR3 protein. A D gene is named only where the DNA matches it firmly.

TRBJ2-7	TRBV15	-	CATSRDRENEQYF
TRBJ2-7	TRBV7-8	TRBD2	CASSPTGTSGPYEQYF
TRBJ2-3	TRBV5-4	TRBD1	CASSWDRTTQYF
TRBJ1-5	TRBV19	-	CASKLQAARNQPQHF
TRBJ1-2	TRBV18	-	CASSPPVNRAGYTF
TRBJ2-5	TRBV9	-	CASSVGDGIVETQYF
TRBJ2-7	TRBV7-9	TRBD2	CASSPGSGTRVSEQYF
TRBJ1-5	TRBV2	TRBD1	CASSTNRGGNQPQHF
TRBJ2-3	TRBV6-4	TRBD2	CASSSGLGADTQYF
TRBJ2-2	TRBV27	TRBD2	CASSAYPLGLAANTGELFF
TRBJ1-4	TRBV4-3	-	CASSQDEGLGYEKLFF
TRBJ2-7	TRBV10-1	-	CASSELGTSAEQYF
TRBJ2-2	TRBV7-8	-	CASSFKIEATGELFF
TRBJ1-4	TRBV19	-	CASSTARPQDEKLFF
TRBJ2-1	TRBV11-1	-	CASSLAQGNYNEQFF
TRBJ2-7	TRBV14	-	CASSRLGSYEQYF
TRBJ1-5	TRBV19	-	CASSRGSSYSNQPQHF
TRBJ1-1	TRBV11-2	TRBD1	CASSYQGAMNTEAFF
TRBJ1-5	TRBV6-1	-	CASSPPEGRAQHF
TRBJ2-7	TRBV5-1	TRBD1	CASSFRTGNSYEQYF
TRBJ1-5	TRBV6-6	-	CASNRGAGRSNQPQHF
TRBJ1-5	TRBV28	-	CASTSNQPQHF
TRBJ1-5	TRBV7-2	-	CASSLYRGGNQPQHF
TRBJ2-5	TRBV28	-	CASSLVGRAREQYF
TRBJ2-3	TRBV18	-	CASSPWVGDTQYF
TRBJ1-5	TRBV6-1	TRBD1	CASSERTGKGDQPQHF
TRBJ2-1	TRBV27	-	CASGEGYRVAYNEQFF
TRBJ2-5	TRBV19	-	CASSRLGGQETQYF
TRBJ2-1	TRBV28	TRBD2	CASSSGTRLSIEQFF
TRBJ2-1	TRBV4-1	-	CASSRGLQGNEQFF
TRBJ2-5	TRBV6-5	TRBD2	CASSLGLAGTQYF
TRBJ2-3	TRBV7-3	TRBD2	CASSPRLAGEADTQYF
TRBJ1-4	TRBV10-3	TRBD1	CAISDTGAQGEKLFF
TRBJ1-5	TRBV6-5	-	CASSYSQNQPQHF
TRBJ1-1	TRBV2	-	CASRSTSGNTEAFF
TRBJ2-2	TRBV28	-	CASSFSGPTGELFF
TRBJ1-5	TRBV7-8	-	CASSLNRVAGQPQHF
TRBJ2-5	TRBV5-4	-	CASSLGLAFQETQYF